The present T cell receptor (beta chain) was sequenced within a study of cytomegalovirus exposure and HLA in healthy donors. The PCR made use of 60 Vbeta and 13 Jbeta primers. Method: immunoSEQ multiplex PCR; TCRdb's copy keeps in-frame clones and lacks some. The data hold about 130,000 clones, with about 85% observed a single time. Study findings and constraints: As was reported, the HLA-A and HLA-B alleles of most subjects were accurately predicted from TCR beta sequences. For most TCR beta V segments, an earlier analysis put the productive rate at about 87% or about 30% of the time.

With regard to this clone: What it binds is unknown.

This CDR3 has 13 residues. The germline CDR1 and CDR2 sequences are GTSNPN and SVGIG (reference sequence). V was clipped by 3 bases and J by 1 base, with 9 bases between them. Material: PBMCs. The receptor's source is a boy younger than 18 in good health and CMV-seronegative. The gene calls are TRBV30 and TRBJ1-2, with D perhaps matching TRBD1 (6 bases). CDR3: CAWRDSGNYGYTF. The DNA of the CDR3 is TGTGCCTGGAGGGACAGTGGTAACTATGGCTACACCTTC.